Listed here are 23 T cell receptor beta chains from one sample, sequenced in a study of T cells in localized non-small cell lung cancer. Libraries were prepared by immunoSEQ multiplex PCR; TCRdb keeps only in-frame clonotypes and omits some of them. The data contain roughly 15,000 clones, more than 70% of them singletons. This material consisted of peripheral blood, taken before any cancer treatment. Source of these receptors: a female donor of 60 years or more with stage I squamous cell lung carcinoma.

This clone was seen only a few times. The chain has TRBV9 and TRBJ2-1, with D possibly being TRBD2 (6 bases). The ends were cut back, 2 bases at V and 5 bases at J, with 14 bases in the middle. The germline gives CDR1 SGDLS, CDR2 YYNGEE. The CDR3 consists of 15 residues. The CDR3 bases are TGTGCCAGCAGCGTTTCAGGGACTCCCAACAATGAGCAGTTCTTC. This codes for CASSVSGTPNNEQFF.

The rearrangement uses TRBV14 and TRBJ1-1; no clear D. The CDR3 sequence is 15 residues long. V gave up 1 base and J gave up 2 bases, with 11 bases separating them. The germline CDR1 and CDR2 sequences are SGHDN and FVKESK. The CDR3 loop is CASSQASGDNTEAFF. Written as DNA, the CDR3 is TGTGCCAGCAGCCAAGCCAGCGGGGATAACACTGAAGCTTTCTTT.

V gene TRBV10-1 combines with J gene TRBJ1-2, with D possibly TRBD1 on 5 matching bases. V lost 6 bases to trimming and J lost 3 bases, with 11 bases between them. This CDR3 is built from 13 residues. The germline gives CDR1 WNHNN, CDR2 SYGVQD (reference sequence). The DNA for the CDR3 is TGCGCCAGCAGCCATACAGGATACTATGGCTACACCTTC. Its protein is CASSHTGYYGYTF.

This clone has only one observation. J is TRBJ2-2 and V is TRBV5-1, with TRBD1 identical over 10 bases. This CDR3 contains 16 residues. Germline V gene lookup returns CDR1 SGHRS and CDR2 YFSETQ. Germline trimming cut 0 bases from V and 2 bases from J; bases unmatched to any gene: 1. The CDR3: CASSLGDRGNTGELFF. Written as DNA, the CDR3 is TGCGCCAGCAGCTTGGGGGACAGGGGAAACACCGGGGAGCTGTTTTTT.

Note on this clone: The sample holds other DNA sequences that translate to the same CDR3. This sequence joins TRBV19 and TRBJ2-1, with D perhaps TRBD2 (5 bases). The length of the CDR3 is 15 residues. Between the trimmed V and J ends, which lost 1 base and 2 bases, there was a span of 9 bases. CDR1 and CDR2 (germline): LNHDA, SQIVND (reference sequence). The CDR3 DNA reads TGTGCCAGTAGTATAGTCAGCGGACCCTACAATGAGCAGTTCTTC. Its protein product is CASSIVSGPYNEQFF.

The genes are TRBV18 and TRBJ2-2; no clear D gene. Germline loops: CDR1 KGHSH, CDR2 LQKENI. This CDR3 comprises 16 residues. V lost 2 bases, J lost 5 bases, and 15 bases lay in between. The CDR3 reads CASSPKQLSGTGELFF. CDR3 nucleotides: TGTGCCAGCTCACCAAAACAGTTGTCGGGTACCGGGGAGCTGTTTTTT.

The chain is built from TRBV10-2 and TRBJ2-5; 10 positions match TRBD1. CDR1 is WSHSY, CDR2 SAAADI, per germline. This CDR3 region has 17 residues. V dropped 5 bases and J dropped 0; count of bases not matched to a gene: 9. The CDR3 nucleotides are TGCGCCAGCAGTCTGCTGAAAGGACAGGGGGACCAAGAGACCCAGTACTTC. It specifies CASSLLKGQGDQETQYF.

The sample holds a few counts of this clone. The chain recombines TRBV29-1 with TRBJ2-7; 7 bases align to TRBD1. V shed 7 bases and J 11 bases; nucleotides not matched to a gene: 11. The CDR3 spans 11 residues. The germline V gene encodes CDR1 SQVTM and CDR2 ANQGSEA. The CDR3 coding sequence is TGCAGCGCTAAGGGGACAGACTTGGAGTACTTC. This encodes CSAKGTDLEYF.

V gene TRBV28 combines with J gene TRBJ2-3; 10 bases line up with TRBD2. CDR1 MDHEN and CDR2 SYDVKM come from the germline V gene. There are 16 residues in the CDR3. The ends lost 3 bases at V and 2 bases at J; junction bases unmatched: 5. CDR3 sequence reads: CASSFSGLAATDTQYF. The DNA for the CDR3 is TGTGCCAGCAGTTTTTCCGGACTAGCGGCCACAGATACGCAGTATTTT.

The chain couples TRBV27 to TRBJ1-3; a possible D gene is TRBD1 (5 bases). Germline V gene lookup returns CDR1 MNHEY and CDR2 SMNVEV (reference sequence). The CDR3 runs 11 residues. Deletions cut 8 bases from V and 13 bases from J, with 15 bases between. The CDR3 reads CASGFPGRIYF. CDR3 nucleotide sequence: TGTGCCAGCGGGTTTCCGGGACGGATATATTTT.

The V gene is TRBV15, the J gene TRBJ1-5, with D perhaps TRBD1 (6 bases). The CDR3 is 15 amino acids. Germline loops: CDR1 LNHNV, CDR2 YYDKDF (reference sequence). The V end was cut by 0 bases, the J end by 5 bases, with 11 bases between. CDR3 coding DNA: TGTGCCACCAGCAGAGACCCCGGGACATATCAGCCCCAGCATTTT. Its translation is CATSRDPGTYQPQHF.

In its sample, this clone was seen a few times. The V and J genes are TRBV5-1 and TRBJ2-6; D is unclear. The V gene's germline CDR1 is SGHRS and CDR2 YFSETQ. The CDR3 extends over 17 amino acids. V lost 1 base and J 0 bases, leaving 11 bases between the germline ends. The CDR3 DNA follows: TGCGCCAGCAGCTTGTCACGCAGGAACTCTGGGGCCAACGTCCTGACTTTC. Translated, it gives CASSLSRRNSGANVLTF.

CDR3 nucleotide sequence: TGTGCCAGCCGTTTGAGGCTAGACACCGGGGAGCTGTTTTTT. Protein product: CASRLRLDTGELFF. The chain has TRBV6-5 and TRBJ2-2; D unclear. Looked up from germline, CDR1 is MNHEY and CDR2 is SVGAGI. CDR3 length: 14 residues. The ends were cut back, 8 bases at V and 3 bases at J, with 13 bases in the middle.

The rearrangement uses TRBV7-9 and TRBJ2-3, with a weak D call TRBD2 (6 bases). This CDR3 comprises 16 residues. Trimming took off 5 bases at V and 0 bases at J, with 15 bases between the two ends. CDR1 is SEHNR and CDR2 is FQNEAQ in the germline V gene (reference sequence). CDR3 loop: CASSRGAGRSTDTQYF. The CDR3 DNA sequence: TGTGCCAGCAGCCGAGGGGCGGGGAGAAGCACAGATACGCAGTATTTT.

The table lists this clone with a count of one. The chain has TRBV4-1 and TRBJ2-2; TRBD2 aligns across 7 bases. The CDR3 consists of 15 residues. The germline V gene has CDR1 MGHRA and CDR2 YSYEKL. V lost 6 bases, J lost 10 bases, and 14 bases stayed unmatched. CDR3 coding DNA: TGCGCCAGCAGTCATCAACTAGCGATGAGGGAGGAGCTGTTTTTT. This gives the protein CASSHQLAMREELFF.

This chain joins TRBV5-4 and TRBJ2-1; 11 positions match TRBD1. The length of the CDR3 is 15 residues. The J segment lost 6 bases and the V segment lost 3 bases, leaving 5 bases of the junction unmatched. Germline values: CDR1 SGHNT, CDR2 YYREEE (reference sequence). The CDR3 is CASSSGGQGGNEQFF. DNA for the CDR3: TGTGCCAGCAGCTCGGGGGGACAGGGGGGCAATGAGCAGTTCTTC.

This clone was seen only once. The gene calls are TRBV14 and TRBJ2-3, with 11 bases lining up with TRBD2. Trimming at V came to 4 bases and at J to 2 bases, leaving 5 bases not matched to a gene. The germline V gene has CDR1 SGHDN and CDR2 FVKESK. The CDR3 has 16 amino acids. The CDR3 region has the DNA TGTGCCAGCAGCCCCCTAGCGGGGGGCCTCACAGATACGCAGTATTTT. It translates to CASSPLAGGLTDTQYF.

CDR3: CASSPGPTYEQYF. The CDR3 bases are TGTGCCAGCTCCCCCGGGCCAACCTACGAGCAGTACTTC. This chain connects TRBV2 to TRBJ2-7; no clear D. The germline gives CDR1 SNHLY, CDR2 FYNNEI. Trimming stripped 8 bases from V and 2 bases from J, with 13 bases between. The CDR3 extends over 13 amino acids.

The CDR3 loop reads CASSLGGRNPETQYF. As DNA, the CDR3 is TGTGCCAGCAGCTTAGGGGGGAGAAACCCAGAGACCCAGTACTTC. The chain carries TRBV5-4 and TRBJ2-5; D could derive from TRBD1 or TRBD2 (6 bases each). This CDR3 is 15 amino acids long. Germline assignment: CDR1 SGHNT and CDR2 YYREEE (reference sequence). Between the trimmed V and J ends, which lost 2 bases and 4 bases, there was a span of 15 bases. Complete variable domain (other parts from reference TRBV5-4 and TRBJ2-5): ETGVTQSPTHLIKTRGQQVTLRCSSQSGHNTVSWYQQALGQGPQFIFQYYREEENGRGNFPPRFSGLQFPNYSSELNVNALELDDSALYLCASSLGGRNPETQYFGPGTRLLVL.

The gene calls are TRBV9 and TRBJ2-6, with a weak D call TRBD1 (6 bases). Trimming took off 2 bases at V and 0 bases at J, with 15 bases between the two ends. The CDR3 runs to 18 residues. CDR1 SGDLS and CDR2 YYNGEE come from the germline V gene. CDR3 loop: CASSVRDTGISGANVLTF. CDR3 bases: TGTGCCAGCAGCGTCCGGGACACAGGCATCTCTGGGGCCAACGTCCTGACTTTC.

The chain employs TRBV5-5 and TRBJ1-2, with unresolved D. CDR1 and CDR2 (germline): SGHKS, YYEKEE (reference sequence). V dropped 3 bases and J dropped 4 bases, with 19 bases sitting between them. The length of the CDR3 is 16 residues. The CDR3 nucleotides read TGTGCCAGCAGCTACGCCGCCCTCTCCCCTATCTATGGCTACACCTTC. Encoded protein: CASSYAALSPIYGYTF.

The chain joins TRBV5-4 to TRBJ2-5; 10 nucleotides match TRBD2. The germline gives CDR1 SGHNT, CDR2 YYREEE (reference sequence). The CDR3 totals 15 residues. V lost 0 bases and J lost 5; bases outside the gene matches: 4. CDR3 sequence reads: CASSLASGGWETQYF. CDR3 DNA sequence: TGTGCCAGCAGCTTGGCTAGCGGGGGCTGGGAGACCCAGTACTTC.

V gene TRBV5-1 combines with J gene TRBJ2-2; TRBD2 aligns across 9 bases. The length of the CDR3 is 16 residues. CDR1 SGHRS and CDR2 YFSETQ come from the germline V gene. V shed 2 bases, J shed 1 base, and the junction held 3 bases outside the gene matches. The chain's CDR3 is CASSFRTSVNTGELFF. The CDR3 coding sequence is TGCGCCAGCAGCTTTAGGACTAGCGTGAACACCGGGGAGCTGTTTTTT.